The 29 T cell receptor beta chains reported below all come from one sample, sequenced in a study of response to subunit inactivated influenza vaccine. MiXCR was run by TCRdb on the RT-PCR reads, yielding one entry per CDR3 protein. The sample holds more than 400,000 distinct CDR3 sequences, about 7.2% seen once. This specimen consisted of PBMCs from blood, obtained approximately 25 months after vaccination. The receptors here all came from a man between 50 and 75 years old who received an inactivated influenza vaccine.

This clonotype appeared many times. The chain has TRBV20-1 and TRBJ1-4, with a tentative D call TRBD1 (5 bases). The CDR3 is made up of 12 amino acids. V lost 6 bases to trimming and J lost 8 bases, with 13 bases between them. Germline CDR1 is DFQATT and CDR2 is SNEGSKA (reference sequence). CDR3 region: CSATRTTEKLFF. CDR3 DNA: TGCAGTGCCACGCGGACAACGGAAAAACTGTTTTTT.

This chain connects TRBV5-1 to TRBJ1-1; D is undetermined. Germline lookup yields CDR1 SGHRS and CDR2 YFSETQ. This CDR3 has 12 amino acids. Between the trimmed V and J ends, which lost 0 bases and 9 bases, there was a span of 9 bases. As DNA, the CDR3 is TGCGCCAGCAGCTTGGCCGAGGGAAAAGCTTTCTTT. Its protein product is CASSLAEGKAFF.

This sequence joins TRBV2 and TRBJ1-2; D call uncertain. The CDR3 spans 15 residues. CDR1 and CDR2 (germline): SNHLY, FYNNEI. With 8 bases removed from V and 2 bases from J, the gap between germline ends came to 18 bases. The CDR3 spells CASSKRDRWNYGYTF. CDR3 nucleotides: TGTGCCAGCTCTAAAAGAGATCGGTGGAACTATGGCTACACCTTC.

DNA for the CDR3: TGTGCCAGCAGTTTCGCCCCTTCGGGACAAATAACCGGGGAGCTGTTTTTT. It translates to CASSFAPSGQITGELFF. The chain employs TRBV6-5 and TRBJ2-2, with D perhaps matching TRBD1 (6 bases). Germline V gives CDR1 MNHEY, CDR2 SVGAGI. This CDR3 is 17 amino acids long. V shed 4 bases and J shed 5 bases, with 20 bases lying between them.

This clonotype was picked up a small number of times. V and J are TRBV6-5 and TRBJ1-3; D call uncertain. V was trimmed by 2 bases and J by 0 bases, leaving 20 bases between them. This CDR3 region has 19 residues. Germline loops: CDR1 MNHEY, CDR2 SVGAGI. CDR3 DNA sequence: TGTGCCAGCAGTTACGGCGGCGGGTATATGGGGTACTCTGGAAACACCATATATTTT. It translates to CASSYGGGYMGYSGNTIYF.

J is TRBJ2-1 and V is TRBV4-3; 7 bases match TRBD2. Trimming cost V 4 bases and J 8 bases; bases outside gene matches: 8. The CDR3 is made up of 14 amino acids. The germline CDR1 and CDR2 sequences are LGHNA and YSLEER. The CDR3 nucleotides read TGCGCCAGCAGCCGGGGGGGGGGAGGTTATGAGCAGTTCTTC. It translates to CASSRGGGGYEQFF.

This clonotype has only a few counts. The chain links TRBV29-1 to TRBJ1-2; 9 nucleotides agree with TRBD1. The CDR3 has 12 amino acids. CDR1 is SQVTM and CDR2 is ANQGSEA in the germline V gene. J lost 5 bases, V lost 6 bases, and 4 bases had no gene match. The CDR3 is CSVLGQGYGYTF. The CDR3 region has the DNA TGCAGCGTCTTGGGACAGGGTTATGGCTACACCTTC.

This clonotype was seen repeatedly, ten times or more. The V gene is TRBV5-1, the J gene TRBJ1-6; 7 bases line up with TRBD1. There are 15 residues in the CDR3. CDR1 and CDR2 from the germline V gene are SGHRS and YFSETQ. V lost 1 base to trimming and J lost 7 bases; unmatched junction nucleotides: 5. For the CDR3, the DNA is TGCGCCAGCAGCTTGACTGGACAGGAGAATTCACCCCTCCACTTT. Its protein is CASSLTGQENSPLHF.

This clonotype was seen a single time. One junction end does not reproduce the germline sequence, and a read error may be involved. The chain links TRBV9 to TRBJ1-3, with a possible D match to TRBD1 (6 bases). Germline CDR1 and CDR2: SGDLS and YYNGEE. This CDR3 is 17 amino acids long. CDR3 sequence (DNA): TGTGCCAGCAGCGAAGGACAGTTAAGGGTGAAGTTGGACACCCTATATTTT. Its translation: CASSEGQLRVKLDTLYF.

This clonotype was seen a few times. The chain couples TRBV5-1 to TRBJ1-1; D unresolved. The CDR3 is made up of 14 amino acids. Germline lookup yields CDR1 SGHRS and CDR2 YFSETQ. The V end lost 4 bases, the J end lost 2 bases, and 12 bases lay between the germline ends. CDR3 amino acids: CASSLRWGNTEAFF. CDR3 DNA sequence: TGCGCCAGCAGCCTCCGCTGGGGTAACACTGAAGCTTTCTTT.

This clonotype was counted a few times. CDR3 residues: CASSQTIDTQYF. In DNA, the CDR3 is TGTGCCAGCAGCCAAACTATAGATACGCAGTATTTT. The chain combines TRBV3-1 with TRBJ2-3; D is uncertain. From germline, CDR1 is LGHDT and CDR2 YNNKEL (reference sequence). Trimming removed 2 bases at V and 5 bases at J, with 5 bases between. The CDR3 runs 12 residues.

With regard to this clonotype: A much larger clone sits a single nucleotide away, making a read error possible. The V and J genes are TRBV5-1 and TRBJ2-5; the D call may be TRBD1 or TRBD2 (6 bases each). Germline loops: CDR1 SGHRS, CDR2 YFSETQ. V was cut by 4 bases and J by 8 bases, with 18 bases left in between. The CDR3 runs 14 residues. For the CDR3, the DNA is TGCGCCAGCAGCCGAGGGTTGGAGGGGGATACCCAGTACTTC. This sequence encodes CASSRGLEGDTQYF.

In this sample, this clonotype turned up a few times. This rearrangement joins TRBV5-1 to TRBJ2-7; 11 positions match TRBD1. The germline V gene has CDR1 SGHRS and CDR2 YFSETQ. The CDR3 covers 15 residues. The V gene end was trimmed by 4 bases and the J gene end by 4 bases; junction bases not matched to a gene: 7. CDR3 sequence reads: CASSVSGQGAYEQYF. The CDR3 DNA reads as TGCGCCAGCAGCGTATCTGGACAGGGGGCATACGAGCAGTACTTC.

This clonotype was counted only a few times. The CDR3 spells CASSQEPSQGAPSIGTQYF. The CDR3 DNA reads as TGCGCCAGCAGCCAAGAACCCTCTCAGGGGGCGCCCTCAATAGGGACCCAGTACTTC. The genes are TRBV4-1 and TRBJ2-5, with 8 bases lining up with TRBD1. Germline V gene lookup returns CDR1 MGHRA and CDR2 YSYEKL. The CDR3 covers 19 residues. V gave up 0 bases and J gave up 7 bases; unmatched junction bases: 19.

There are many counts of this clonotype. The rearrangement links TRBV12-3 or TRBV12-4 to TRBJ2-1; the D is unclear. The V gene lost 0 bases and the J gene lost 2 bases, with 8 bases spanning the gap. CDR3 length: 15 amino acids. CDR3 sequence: CASSLAGLAYNEQFF. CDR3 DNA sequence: TGTGCCAGCAGTTTAGCCGGGTTGGCCTACAATGAGCAGTTCTTC.

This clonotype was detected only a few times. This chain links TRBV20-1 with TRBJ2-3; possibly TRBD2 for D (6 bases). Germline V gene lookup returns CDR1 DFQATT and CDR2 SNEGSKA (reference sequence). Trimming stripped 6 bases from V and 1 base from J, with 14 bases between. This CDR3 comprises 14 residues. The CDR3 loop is CSAEGWGGTDTQYF. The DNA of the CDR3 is TGCAGTGCAGAAGGATGGGGGGGCACAGATACGCAGTATTTT.

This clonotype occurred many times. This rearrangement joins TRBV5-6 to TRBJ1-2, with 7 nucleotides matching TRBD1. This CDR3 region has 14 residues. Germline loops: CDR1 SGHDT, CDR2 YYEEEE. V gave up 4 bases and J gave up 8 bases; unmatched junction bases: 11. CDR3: CASSIDRTGYGYTF. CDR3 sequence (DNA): TGTGCCAGCAGCATAGATAGGACAGGATACGGCTACACCTTC.

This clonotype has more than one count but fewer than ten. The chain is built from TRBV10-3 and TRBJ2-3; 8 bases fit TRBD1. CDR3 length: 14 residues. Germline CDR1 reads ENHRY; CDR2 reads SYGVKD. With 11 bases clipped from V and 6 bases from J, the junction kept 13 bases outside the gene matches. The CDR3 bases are TGTGCCGCACGTCGGCAGGGGGCTTCGGATACGCAGTATTTT. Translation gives CAARRQGASDTQYF.

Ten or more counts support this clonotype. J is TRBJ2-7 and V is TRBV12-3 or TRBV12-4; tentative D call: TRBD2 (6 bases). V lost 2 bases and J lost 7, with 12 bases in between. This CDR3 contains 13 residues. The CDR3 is CASSLNQGGEQYF. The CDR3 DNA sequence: TGTGCCAGCAGTTTAAATCAGGGAGGTGAGCAGTACTTC.

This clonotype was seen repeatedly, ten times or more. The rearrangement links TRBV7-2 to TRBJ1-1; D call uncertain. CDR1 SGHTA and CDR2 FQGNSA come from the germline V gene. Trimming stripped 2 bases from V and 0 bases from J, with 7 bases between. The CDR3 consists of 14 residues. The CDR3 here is CASSLNSVNTEAFF. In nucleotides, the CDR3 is TGTGCCAGCAGCTTAAATTCAGTGAACACTGAAGCTTTCTTT.

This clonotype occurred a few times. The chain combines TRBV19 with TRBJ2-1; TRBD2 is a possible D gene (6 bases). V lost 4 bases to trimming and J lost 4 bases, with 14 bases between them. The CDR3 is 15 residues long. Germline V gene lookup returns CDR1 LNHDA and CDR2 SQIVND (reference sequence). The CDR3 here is CASSTSSGSYNEQFF. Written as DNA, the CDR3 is TGTGCCAGTAGTACCTCTTCCGGGAGTTACAATGAGCAGTTCTTC.

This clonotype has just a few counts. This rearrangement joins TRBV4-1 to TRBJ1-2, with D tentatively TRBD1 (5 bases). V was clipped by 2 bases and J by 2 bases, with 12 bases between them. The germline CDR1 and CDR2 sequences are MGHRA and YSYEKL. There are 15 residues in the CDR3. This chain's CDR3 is CASSQRSDSNYGYTF. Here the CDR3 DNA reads TGCGCCAGCAGCCAACGATCTGACAGCAACTATGGCTACACCTTC.

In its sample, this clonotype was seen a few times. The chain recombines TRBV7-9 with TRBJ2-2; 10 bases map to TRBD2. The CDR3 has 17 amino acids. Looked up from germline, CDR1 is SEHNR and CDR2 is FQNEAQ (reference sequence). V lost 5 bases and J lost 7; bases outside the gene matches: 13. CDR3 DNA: TGTGCCAGCAGCCCCAGAATAGCGGGAGGAGTGATCGGGGAGCTGTTTTTT. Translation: CASSPRIAGGVIGELFF.

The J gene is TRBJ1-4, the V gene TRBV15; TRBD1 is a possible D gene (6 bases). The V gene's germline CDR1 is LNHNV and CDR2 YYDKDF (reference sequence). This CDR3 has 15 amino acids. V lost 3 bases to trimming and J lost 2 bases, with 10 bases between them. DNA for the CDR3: TGTGCCACCAGCAGCAGGGGTTCCACTAATGAAAAACTGTTTTTT. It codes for CATSSRGSTNEKLFF.

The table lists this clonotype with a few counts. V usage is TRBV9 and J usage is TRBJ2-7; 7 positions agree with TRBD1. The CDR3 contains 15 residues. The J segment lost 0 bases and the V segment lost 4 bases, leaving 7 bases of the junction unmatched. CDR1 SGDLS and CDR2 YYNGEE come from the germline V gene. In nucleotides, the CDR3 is TGTGCCAGCAGCACAGGGGCCTCCAGCTCCTACGAGCAGTACTTC. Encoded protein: CASSTGASSSYEQYF.

CDR3 sequence (DNA): TGTGCCATCAGAGCAGAGCGGGGAAACACCGGGGAGCTGTTTTTT. Its translation: CAIRAERGNTGELFF. The gene calls are TRBV10-3 and TRBJ2-2; 7 nucleotides agree with TRBD2. CDR3 size: 15 residues. Germline V gene lookup returns CDR1 ENHRY and CDR2 SYGVKD. V was pared by 6 bases and J by 2 bases, with 6 bases of the junction left unmatched.

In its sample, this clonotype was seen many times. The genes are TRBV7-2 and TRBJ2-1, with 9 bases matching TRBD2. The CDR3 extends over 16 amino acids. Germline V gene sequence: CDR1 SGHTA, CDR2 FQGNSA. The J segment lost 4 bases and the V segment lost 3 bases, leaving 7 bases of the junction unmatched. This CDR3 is CASSLTSGNIYNEQFF. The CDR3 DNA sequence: TGTGCCAGCAGCTTGACTAGCGGAAATATATACAATGAGCAGTTCTTC.

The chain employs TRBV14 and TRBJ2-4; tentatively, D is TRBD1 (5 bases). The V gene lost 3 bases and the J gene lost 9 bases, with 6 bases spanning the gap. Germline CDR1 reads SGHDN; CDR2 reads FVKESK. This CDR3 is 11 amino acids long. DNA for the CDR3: TGTGCCAGCAGCCAGGGGCGCATTCAGTACTTC. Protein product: CASSQGRIQYF. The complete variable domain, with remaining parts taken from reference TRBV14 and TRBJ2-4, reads EAGVTQFPSHSVIEKGQTVTLRCDPISGHDNLYWYRRVMGKEIKFLLHFVKESKQDESGMPNNRFLAERTGGTYSTLKVQPAELEDSGVYFCASSQGRIQYFGAGTRLSVL.

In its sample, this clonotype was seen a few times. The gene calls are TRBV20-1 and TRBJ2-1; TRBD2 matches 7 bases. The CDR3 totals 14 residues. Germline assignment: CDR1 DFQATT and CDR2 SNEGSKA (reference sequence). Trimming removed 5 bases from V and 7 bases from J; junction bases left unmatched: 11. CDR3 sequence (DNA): TGCAGTGCTTTGGGGAGGGAGGGTTGGAATGAGCAGTTCTTC. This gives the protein CSALGREGWNEQFF.